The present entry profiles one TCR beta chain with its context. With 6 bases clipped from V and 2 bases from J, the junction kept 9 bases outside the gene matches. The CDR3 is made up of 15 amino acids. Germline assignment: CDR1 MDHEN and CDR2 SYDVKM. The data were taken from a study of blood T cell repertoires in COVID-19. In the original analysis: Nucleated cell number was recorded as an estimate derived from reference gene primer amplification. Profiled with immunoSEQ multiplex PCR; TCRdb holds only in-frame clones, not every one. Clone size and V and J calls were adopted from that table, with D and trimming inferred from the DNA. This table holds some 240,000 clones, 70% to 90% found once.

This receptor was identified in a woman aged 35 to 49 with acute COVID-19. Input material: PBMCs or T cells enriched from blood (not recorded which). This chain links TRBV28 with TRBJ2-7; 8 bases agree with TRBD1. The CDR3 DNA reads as TGTGCCAGCAGGAACCGACAGGGGCCGACCTACGAGCAGTACTTC. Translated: CASRNRQGPTYEQYF.